The rows below give T cell receptor beta chains drawn from one sample of a study of early stage breast cancer tumors. Sequenced by immunoSEQ multiplex PCR; TCRdb stores in-frame clones only, minus some. The sample yields approximately 6,100 clones, around 78% seen once. Sequences were obtained from normal breast tissue next to the tumor. Receptors were obtained from a person between 65 and 80 years old with breast cancer. The CDR3 runs from the conserved cysteine through the conserved F or W. A D gene is named only where the DNA matches it firmly. The size of a clone is reported for some rows only, either as once, few or many, or as a class for expanded clones.

d_call: .; j_call: TRBJ2-3; clone_size: .; v_call: TRBV6-5; cdr3_aa: CASRPSGPDTQYF; cdr3_nt: TGTGCCAGCAGGCCCTCAGGGCCGGATACGCAGTATTTT
d_call: TRBD1; j_call: TRBJ2-5; clone_size: .; v_call: TRBV6-6; cdr3_aa: CASSYPGQGKETQYF; cdr3_nt: TGTGCCAGCAGTTACCCGGGACAGGGGAAAGAGACCCAGTACTTC
d_call: TRBD2; j_call: TRBJ2-5; clone_size: .; v_call: TRBV6-5; cdr3_aa: CASSRLAAGETQYF; cdr3_nt: TGTGCCAGCAGTCGACTAGCGGCGGGGGAGACCCAGTACTTC
d_call: TRBD1; j_call: TRBJ1-4; clone_size: .; v_call: TRBV2; cdr3_aa: CASSELAGGWEKLFF; cdr3_nt: TGTGCCAGCAGTGAACTGGCAGGGGGCTGGGAAAAACTGTTTTTT
d_call: .; j_call: TRBJ1-2; clone_size: .; v_call: TRBV10-3; cdr3_aa: CANRREGTPGYTF; cdr3_nt: TGTGCCAACCGAAGGGAGGGGACTCCCGGCTACACCTTC
d_call: .; j_call: TRBJ1-4; clone_size: .; v_call: TRBV5-6; cdr3_aa: CASSDQLAPPNEKLFF; cdr3_nt: TGTGCCAGCAGCGACCAACTAGCTCCACCCAATGAAAAACTGTTTTTT
d_call: .; j_call: TRBJ1-5; clone_size: .; v_call: TRBV2; cdr3_aa: CASSEAPGQSNQPQHF; cdr3_nt: TGTGCCAGCAGTGAAGCGCCCGGACAGAGCAATCAGCCCCAGCATTTT
d_call: TRBD2; j_call: TRBJ2-7; clone_size: few; v_call: TRBV2; cdr3_aa: CASRAGTRSYEQYF; cdr3_nt: TGTGCCAGCAGGGCCGGGACTAGATCCTACGAGCAGTACTTC
d_call: .; j_call: TRBJ2-5; clone_size: .; v_call: TRBV7-9; cdr3_aa: CASSPQGTETQYF; cdr3_nt: TGTGCCAGCAGCCCCCAGGGAACGGAGACCCAGTACTTC
d_call: .; j_call: TRBJ2-7; clone_size: .; v_call: TRBV19; cdr3_aa: CASGDSYEQYF; cdr3_nt: TGTGCCAGTGGTGACAGCTACGAGCAGTACTTC
d_call: .; j_call: TRBJ2-7; clone_size: .; v_call: TRBV10-1; cdr3_aa: CASSDGTDRRYEQYF; cdr3_nt: TGCGCCAGCAGTGATGGAACAGACCGTCGGTACGAGCAGTACTTC
d_call: TRBD2; j_call: TRBJ2-7; clone_size: few; v_call: TRBV10-2; cdr3_aa: CASLSGIEQYF; cdr3_nt: TGCGCCAGTTTGAGCGGGATCGAGCAGTACTTC
d_call: .; j_call: TRBJ2-7; clone_size: .; v_call: TRBV6-1; cdr3_aa: CAIISDLSYEQYF; cdr3_nt: TGTGCCATAATCAGCGACTTATCCTACGAGCAGTACTTC
d_call: TRBD1; j_call: TRBJ1-3; clone_size: .; v_call: TRBV6-1; cdr3_aa: CASSEDRRNTIYF; cdr3_nt: TGTGCCAGCAGTGAGGACAGGCGGAACACCATATATTTT
d_call: .; j_call: TRBJ2-5; clone_size: .; v_call: TRBV7-2; cdr3_aa: CASGFGAQETQYF; cdr3_nt: TGTGCCAGCGGCTTTGGGGCGCAAGAGACCCAGTACTTC
d_call: .; j_call: TRBJ2-3; clone_size: .; v_call: TRBV5-1; cdr3_aa: CASSLEQPSTDTQYF; cdr3_nt: TGCGCCAGCAGCTTGGAACAACCTAGCACAGATACGCAGTATTTT
d_call: TRBD2; j_call: TRBJ2-3; clone_size: .; v_call: TRBV27; cdr3_aa: CASSFRGGVRRNTDTQYF; cdr3_nt: TGTGCCAGCAGTTTCCGTGGGGGGGTCCGACGAAACACAGATACGCAGTATTTT
d_call: .; j_call: TRBJ1-3; clone_size: once; v_call: TRBV6-1; cdr3_aa: CASGAGPLKRNTIYF; cdr3_nt: TGTGCCAGCGGAGCGGGACCCTTAAAACGAAACACCATATATTTT
d_call: TRBD2; j_call: TRBJ2-1; clone_size: once; v_call: TRBV18; cdr3_aa: CASSPPGRVGIYNEQFF; cdr3_nt: TGTGCCAGCTCACCACCGGGGAGGGTCGGGATTTACAATGAGCAGTTCTTC
d_call: TRBD1; j_call: TRBJ1-1; clone_size: .; v_call: TRBV5-1; cdr3_aa: CASSRGQGEVSTEAFF; cdr3_nt: TGCGCCAGCAGCAGGGGACAGGGGGAGGTTTCCACTGAAGCTTTCTTT
d_call: .; j_call: TRBJ2-7; clone_size: .; v_call: TRBV9; cdr3_aa: CASSVGQGNYEQYF; cdr3_nt: TGTGCCAGCAGCGTTGGGCAGGGTAACTACGAGCAGTACTTC